This record covers a single T cell receptor (beta chain). This clone's antigen is unknown. The record has no base qualities; no much larger clone is one base away. This specimen belongs to a study of blood T cell repertoires in COVID-19 (dated by TCRdb to 2018 to 2020). Notes on the research overall: Collaborator samples came from the United States, Italy and Spain and covered acute and convalescent phases of COVID-19. Sample metadata almost always included a de-identified subject ID, COVID-19 status, age in years and sex. Subjects who had been exposed to COVID-19, were actively infected with it, or had recovered from it provided the deeply sampled blood TCRbeta repertoires that made up the dataset. The samples were drawn from the first 160 participants of the ongoing ImmuneRACE study and from more than 1,000 subjects provided by 6 global collaborators. The repertoires were released in a freely available public database meant as a resource for research on the immune response to SARS-CoV-2. The prospective study material was composed of cDNA or gDNA derived from T cells, B-cell-depleted T cells, or PBMCs. Where available, HLA class I and class II types were taken from metadata supplied by the sample provider and were not determined by assay-based typing.

The immunoSEQ Assay, a bias-controlled multiplex PCR, was used to amplify TCRbeta CDR3 regions from genomic DNA. The source study handled its data this way. Within the assay, amplification of reference gene primers was used to estimate how many nucleated cells each sample contained. To quantify the absolute abundance of each unique TCRbeta CDR3 rearrangement, sequence reads were collapsed and filtered. For each sample, productive Simpson clonality was calculated as the square root of Simpson's diversity index over productive rearrangements. Here the immuneACCESS table is served through TCRdb, limited to in-frame sequences with V and J called. Missing clones are a known gap in these copies; in checked studies unresolved V genes cover under half, and the rest lacks a known reason. The DNA gave D and trimming, while V, J and clone size come from that table. The sample includes 150,000 or so clones, with around 82% observed a single time. The top ten constitute around 15% of the sample.

Based on the germline V gene, the CDR1 and CDR2 sequences are MNHNS and SASEGT. V sheds 2 bases and J sheds 1 base, leaving 7 bases between their ends. The cysteine opens and the phenylalanine closes a CDR3 of 14 amino acids. The CDR3 DNA has 42 bases and is translated from base 1. On the study overall, not on this receptor specifically: The amount of clinical and demographic metadata varied by source and participant and was provided uncurated.

Whole blood was collected in K2EDTA tubes by collaborating institutions according to the institutions' own protocols. For TCRbeta analysis, collaborators shipped samples in one of three forms: frozen whole blood, isolated PBMCs, or DNA extracted from either of those sample types. Here the chain combines TRBV6-1 and TRBJ2-3; TRBD1 is a weak D gene call, 6 bases matching. Source material: peripheral blood. This TCR was recovered from a human donor with acute or convalescent COVID-19. The donor label of this sample is uncertain. The nucleotides read TGTGCCAGCAGTGAAAAGGGGGGCACAGATACGCAGTATTTT. Its protein product is CASSEKGGTDTQYF.